This TCR beta chain originates from a study of T cell changes during pregnancy in multiple sclerosis. Some clones are missing from TCRdb's copy, which holds only in-frame ones; the method was immunoSEQ multiplex PCR. The table has about 34,000 clones, around 90% seen once; the top ten hold about 3.8%. The sequencing used CD8+ T cells from peripheral blood mononuclear cells, collected in the third trimester of pregnancy. The origin of this receptor is a female donor with multiple sclerosis, enrolled in a pregnancy study.

The chain's CDR3 is CASSLRTGGLYEQYF. For the CDR3, the DNA is TGTGCCAGCAGTCTTCGGACAGGGGGCTTGTACGAGCAGTACTTC. The rearrangement links TRBV27 to TRBJ2-7; 11 nucleotides align to TRBD1. Per the germline V gene, CDR1 is MNHEY and CDR2 is SMNVEV (reference sequence). The J segment lost 4 bases and the V segment lost 5 bases, leaving 7 bases of the junction unmatched. The CDR3 consists of 15 residues.